The 10 T cell receptor beta chains below come from one sample, sequenced in a study of cytomegalovirus exposure and HLA in healthy donors. PCR involved 60 Vbeta and 13 Jbeta primers. Profiling relied on immunoSEQ multiplex PCR, and the TCRdb table lists in-frame clones only, not all of them. The data hold some 150,000 clones, with over 70% observed a single time. Sequenced: PBMCs. The receptors were sampled from a female donor in good health and CMV-seronegative.

The CDR3 protein is CASSRPGQNVNYGYTF. CDR3 bases: TGTGCCAGTAGTAGACCGGGACAGAACGTTAACTATGGCTACACCTTC. V and J are TRBV19 and TRBJ1-2, with 7 bases identical to TRBD1. Per germline, CDR1 LNHDA and CDR2 SQIVND (reference sequence). With V trimmed by 4 bases and J by 1 base, 9 bases remained unmatched. This CDR3 spans 16 amino acids.

The CDR3 loop reads CASSAAFGDTQYF. CDR3 coding DNA: TGTGCCAGCAGCGCAGCGTTTGGAGATACGCAGTATTTT. The genes are TRBV9 and TRBJ2-3; D not certain. Per the germline V gene, CDR1 is SGDLS and CDR2 is YYNGEE. The CDR3 consists of 13 residues. V lost 3 bases, J lost 5 bases, and 10 bases lay in between.

This clone was found once. This chain joins TRBV6-5 and TRBJ2-1; perhaps TRBD2 as D (6 bases). Germline lookup yields CDR1 MNHEY and CDR2 SVGAGI. V shed 5 bases and J shed 8 bases, with 16 bases lying between them. The CDR3 consists of 14 residues. In nucleotides, the CDR3 is TGTGCCAGCAGTAAATACGGGGGAAGGGATGAGCAGTTCTTC. Encoded protein: CASSKYGGRDEQFF.

The genes are TRBV30 and TRBJ2-5; 10 bases fit TRBD1. The DNA end is a closer match to TRBJ2-7, so the J assignment may be wrong. Germline V gene sequence: CDR1 GTSNPN, CDR2 SVGIG (reference sequence). The CDR3 length is 14 residues. DNA of the CDR3: TGTGCCTGGAGTATCGGGACAGGGGCCTACGAGCAGTACTTC. It is translated as CAWSIGTGAYEQYF.

The CDR3: CASSHSDSSNQPQHF. CDR3 in DNA: TGTGCCAGCAGCCACTCCGACAGCAGCAATCAGCCCCAGCATTTT. The genes are TRBV7-9 and TRBJ1-5, with D perhaps TRBD1 (5 bases). The CDR3 contains 15 residues. Germline values: CDR1 SEHNR, CDR2 FQNEAQ (reference sequence). Trimming removed 5 bases from V and 1 base from J, with 12 bases in between.

This clone appeared once. V is TRBV27 and J is TRBJ1-2, with 9 bases aligning to TRBD1. J was trimmed by 9 bases and V by 8 bases; bases with no gene match: 7. The CDR3 covers 12 residues. From germline, CDR1 is MNHEY and CDR2 SMNVEV (reference sequence). CDR3 residues: CASLGQGRRYTF. CDR3 sequence (DNA): TGTGCCAGCCTAGGACAGGGGAGGCGCTACACCTTC.

For the CDR3, the DNA is TGTGCCATCAGGAACACAGGGGGCCGAGAGACCCAGTACTTC. Its translation is CAIRNTGGRETQYF. The V gene is TRBV10-3, the J gene TRBJ2-5; 9 bases are shared with TRBD1. The CDR3 extends over 14 amino acids. V gave up 6 bases and J gave up 4 bases; unmatched junction bases: 6. Germline CDR1 is ENHRY and CDR2 is SYGVKD.

The CDR3 DNA is TGTGCCAGCAGCTCCCGACAGGGGGTCTCCACCGGGGAGCTGTTTTTT. Its protein is CASSSRQGVSTGELFF. The genes are TRBV5-4 and TRBJ2-2, with 9 bases lining up with TRBD1. The CDR3 sequence is 16 residues long. Germline V lookup: CDR1 SGHNT, CDR2 YYREEE (reference sequence). Unmatched junction bases numbered 7, after V lost 3 bases and J lost 4 bases.

The chain combines TRBV7-9 with TRBJ1-2; 7 bases map to TRBD1. This CDR3 has 15 amino acids. V lost 1 base and J lost 4; bases outside the gene matches: 6. Germline lookup yields CDR1 SEHNR and CDR2 FQNEAQ (reference sequence). CDR3 in amino acids: CASSLEAGGIYGYTF. CDR3 bases: TGTGCCAGCAGCTTAGAGGCAGGGGGAATCTATGGCTACACCTTC. The variable domain in full, completed from reference TRBV7-9 and TRBJ1-2, reads DTGVSQNPRHKITKRGQNVTFRCDPISEHNRLYWYRQTLGQGPEFLTYFQNEAQLEKSRLLSDRFSAERPKGSFSTLEIQRTEQGDSAMYLCASSLEAGGIYGYTFGSGTRLTVV.

The rearrangement links TRBV7-2 to TRBJ1-2; 7 bases are shared with TRBD1. This CDR3 contains 15 residues. Germline assignment: CDR1 SGHTA and CDR2 FQGNSA. Trimming cost V 3 bases and J 4 bases; bases outside gene matches: 8. CDR3 amino acids: CASSLPDRVSYGYTF. Written as DNA, the CDR3 is TGTGCCAGCAGCTTGCCCGACAGGGTAAGCTATGGCTACACCTTC. The whole variable domain, remainder taken from reference TRBV7-2 and TRBJ1-2, is GAGVSQSPSNKVTEKGKDVELRCDPISGHTALYWYRQSLGQGLEFLIYFQGNSAPDKSGLPSDRFSAERTGGSVSTLTIQRTQQEDSAVYLCASSLPDRVSYGYTFGSGTRLTVV.